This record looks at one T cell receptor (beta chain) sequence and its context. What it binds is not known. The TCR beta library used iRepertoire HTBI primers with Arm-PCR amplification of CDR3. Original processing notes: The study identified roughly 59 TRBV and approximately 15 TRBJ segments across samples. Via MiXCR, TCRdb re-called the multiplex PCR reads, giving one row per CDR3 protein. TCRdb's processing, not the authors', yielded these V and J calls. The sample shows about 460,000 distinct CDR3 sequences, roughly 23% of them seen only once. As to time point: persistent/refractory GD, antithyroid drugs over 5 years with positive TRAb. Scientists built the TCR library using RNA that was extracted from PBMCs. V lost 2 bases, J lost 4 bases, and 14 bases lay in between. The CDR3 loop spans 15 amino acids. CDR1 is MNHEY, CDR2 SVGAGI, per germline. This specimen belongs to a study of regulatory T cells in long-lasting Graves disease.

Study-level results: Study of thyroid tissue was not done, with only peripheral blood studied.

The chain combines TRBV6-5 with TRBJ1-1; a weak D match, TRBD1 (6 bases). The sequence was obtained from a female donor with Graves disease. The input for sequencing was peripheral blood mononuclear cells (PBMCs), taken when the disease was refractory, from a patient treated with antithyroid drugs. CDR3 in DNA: TGTGCCAGCAGTTACGGCGGGGGCGGAGGCACTGAAGCTTTCTTT. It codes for CASSYGGGGGTEAFF.